The T cell receptor (beta chain) described here comes from a study of T cell responses to AZD1222 COVID-19 vaccine. Libraries were prepared by immunoSEQ multiplex PCR; TCRdb keeps only in-frame clonotypes and omits some of them. The profile shows more than 110,000 clones, about 92% of them singletons. The CDR3 has 15 residues. Germline V lookup: CDR1 SGHTA, CDR2 FQGNSA. V was pared by 6 bases and J by 14 bases, with 17 bases of the junction left unmatched. As concerns this clone: Its antigen is currently unknown.

General study points: Spike-wide coverage was observed for vaccine-associated CD4 TCRs, with dominant responses at 160-218 and 743-854. Elevations in Spike-specific TCR breadth and depth followed administration of two AZD1222 doses. Just a handful of AZD1222 recipients were seropositive at baseline. Epitopes outside B.1.351 and B.1.1.7 mutated regions reportedly drew nearly half of spike TCRs.

This chain links TRBV7-2 with TRBJ1-2; TRBD1 matches at 11 bases. The input for sequencing was peripheral blood, taken on day 0 of AZD1222 vaccination. The receptor was isolated from an adult in good health. CDR3 coding DNA: TGTGCCAGCAGTCAAATTCCGGGACAGGGGGATTTAGGGACCTTC. Its translation is CASSQIPGQGDLGTF.